This T cell receptor beta chain derives from a study of blood T cells in healthy people across ages. Study-level information: With template switching, about one barcoded beta molecule was captured per two T cells. Findings and caveats of the study: It was found that TCR beta diversity correlated strongly with the percentage of naive T cells. The lack of PBMC sorting stopped any conclusive naive versus antigen-experienced comparison.

This CDR3 comprises 16 residues. V trimming: 6 bases; J trimming: 0 bases; junction bases outside the gene matches: 9. Germline loops: CDR1 SGHTA, CDR2 FQGTGA. Primed by a sample-barcoded 5' primer and a J-beta primer mix, a second PCR proceeded for 7 to 11 cycles. TCRdb ran MiXCR on the 5' RACE reads and lists one entry per CDR3 protein. The sample gives about 830,000 distinct CDR3 sequences, 62% of which show up once; roughly a quarter is in the top ten. Every sample had a minimum of 6.5 million PBMCs isolated. A word on this clonotype: Its target is not known.

V usage is TRBV7-3 and J usage is TRBJ1-2; 8 bases match TRBD1. The sequence derives from a man between 25 and 39 years old in good health. Sequencing was performed on blood. The CDR3 sequence: CASRPTGTGPNYGYTF. CDR3 DNA sequence: TGTGCCAGCAGACCAACCGGGACAGGACCTAACTATGGCTACACCTTC.